A selection of T cell receptor beta chains follows, all from one sample in a study of vaccination and CD4 T cells after COVID-19. TCRdb re-analysed the PCR reads in MiXCR, keeping a single row per CDR3 protein. Counted here are about 12,000 distinct CDR3 sequences, roughly 44% occurring once; the ten biggest clones make up around a sixth. Antigen specificity for these receptors is unknown. Sequencing used cultured CD4+ T cells from blood. These receptors all come from a human donor with COVID-19. CDR3s include the opening cysteine and the closing phenylalanine or tryptophan. The D gene is left open where the match is weak. Where a row states a size, it is once, few, many or the class of an expanded clone; other rows omit it.

cdr3_aa cdr3_nt d_call j_call v_call clone_size
CATSDFKGTGSHNEQFF TGTGCCACCAGTGACTTTAAAGGGACAGGGTCCCACAATGAGCAGTTCTTC TRBD1 TRBJ2-1 TRBV24-1 -
CASKDGGAGTEAFF TGTGCCAGCAAAGACGGGGGGGCGGGTACTGAAGCTTTCTTT - TRBJ1-1 TRBV6-2/TRBV6-3 -
CATSESTGGNTEAFF TGTGCCACCAGTGAGTCGACAGGTGGGAACACTGAAGCTTTCTTT - TRBJ1-1 TRBV24-1 medium-sized
CASSSAQGAPHEQFF TGTGCCAGCAGTTCAGCCCAGGGGGCTCCCCATGAGCAGTTCTTC TRBD1 TRBJ2-1 TRBV6-5 medium-sized
CASSLGGNQHEAFF TGTGCCAGCAGCTTGGGGGGGAATCAACATGAAGCTTTCTTT - TRBJ1-1 TRBV5-8 -
CASSPIGGSTDTQYF TGTGCCAGTAGTCCGATAGGAGGAAGCACAGATACGCAGTATTTT - TRBJ2-3 TRBV19 few
CASSLVPATTGNQPQHF TGTGCCAGCAGCTTAGTGCCTGCGACCACCGGCAATCAGCCCCAGCATTTT - TRBJ1-5 TRBV7-6 -
CASSDPSTGQETQYF TGTGCCAGCAGCGACCCATCGACAGGCCAAGAGACCCAGTACTTC - TRBJ2-5 TRBV28 -
CASSRPGAGGPNTQYF TGTGCCAGCAGCCGACCGGGAGCGGGGGGGCCCAATACGCAGTATTTT TRBD2 TRBJ2-3 TRBV7-9 few
CASSQTPPGPMNTEAFF TGCGCCAGCAGTCAGACACCTCCGGGACCGATGAACACTGAAGCTTTCTTT - TRBJ1-1 TRBV23-1 -
CATSRDEAGGRDTQYF TGTGCCACCAGCAGAGATGAAGCGGGGGGACGGGATACGCAGTATTTT TRBD2 TRBJ2-3 TRBV15 -
CASSLGARDSVGYTF TGTGCCAGCAGCTTAGGGGCCCGGGACAGCGTTGGCTACACCTTC TRBD1 TRBJ1-2 TRBV7-2 few
CASTMTGGEKLLF TGTGCCAGCACTATGACCGGGGGTGAAAAACTGCTTTTT - TRBJ1-4 TRBV12-3/TRBV12-4 -
CSGRDVSGNTIYF TGCAGTGGCCGGGATGTCTCTGGAAACACCATATATTTT - TRBJ1-3 TRBV20-1 -
CASSIRGQGTGANTGELFF TGTGCCAGTAGTATCCGGGGACAGGGGACAGGAGCGAACACCGGGGAGCTGTTTTTT TRBD1 TRBJ2-2 TRBV19 once
CASSIGSPGGETQYF TGTGCCAGTAGTATCGGTTCCCCGGGTGGGGAGACCCAGTACTTC - TRBJ2-5 TRBV19 -
CASSIRAPTSPGSYEQYF TGTGCCAGTAGTATAAGGGCCCCGACTAGTCCCGGCTCCTACGAGCAGTACTTC - TRBJ2-7 TRBV19 few
CASSGEAGETQYF TGTGCCAGCAGTGGGGAGGCAGGAGAGACCCAGTACTTC - TRBJ2-5 TRBV6-4 -
CASSLGQGQTGELFF TGTGCCAGCAGCCTAGGCCAGGGACAGACCGGGGAGCTGTTTTTT TRBD1 TRBJ2-2 TRBV11-2 once
CASRPTGGRDSPLHF TGTGCCAGTAGGCCCACAGGGGGCCGGGATTCACCCCTCCACTTT TRBD1 TRBJ1-6 TRBV19 few
CAWSDQMNTEAFF TGTGCCTGGAGTGACCAAATGAACACTGAAGCTTTCTTT - TRBJ1-1 TRBV30 few
CASGSHGYTF TGTGCCAGCGGCAGCCATGGCTACACCTTC - TRBJ1-2 TRBV28 once
CASSPEWGGNQPQHF TGTGCCAGCTCACCCGAGTGGGGCGGGAATCAGCCCCAGCATTTT - TRBJ1-5 TRBV18 -
CNARVTGGSSYNSPLHF TGCAATGCTAGAGTGACAGGGGGAAGCTCCTATAATTCACCCCTCCACTTT TRBD1 TRBJ1-6 TRBV20-1 -